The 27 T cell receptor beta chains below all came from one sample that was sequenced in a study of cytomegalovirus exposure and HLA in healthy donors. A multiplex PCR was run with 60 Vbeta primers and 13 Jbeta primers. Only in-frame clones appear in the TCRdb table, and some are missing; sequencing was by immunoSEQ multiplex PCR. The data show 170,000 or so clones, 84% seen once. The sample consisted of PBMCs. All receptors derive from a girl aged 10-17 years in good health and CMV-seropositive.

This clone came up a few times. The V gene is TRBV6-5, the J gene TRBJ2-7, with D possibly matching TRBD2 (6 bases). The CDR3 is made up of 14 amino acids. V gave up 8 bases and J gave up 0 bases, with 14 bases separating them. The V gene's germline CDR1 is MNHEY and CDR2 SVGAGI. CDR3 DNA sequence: TGTGCCAGCGCACGGGAGAAAACCTCCTACGAGCAGTACTTC. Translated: CASAREKTSYEQYF.

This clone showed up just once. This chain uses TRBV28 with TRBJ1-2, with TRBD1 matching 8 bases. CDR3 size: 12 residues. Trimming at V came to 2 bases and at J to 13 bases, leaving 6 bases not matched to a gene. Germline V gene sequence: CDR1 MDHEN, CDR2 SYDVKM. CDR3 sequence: CASSLQGAYATF. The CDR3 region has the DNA TGTGCCAGCAGTTTACAGGGGGCGTATGCCACCTTC.

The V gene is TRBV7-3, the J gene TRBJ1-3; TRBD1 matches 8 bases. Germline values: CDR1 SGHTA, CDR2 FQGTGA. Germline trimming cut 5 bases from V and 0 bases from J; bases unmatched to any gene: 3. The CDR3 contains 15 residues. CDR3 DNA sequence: TGTGCCAGCAGCCTAGGACAGGGCTCTGGAAACACCATATATTTT. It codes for CASSLGQGSGNTIYF.

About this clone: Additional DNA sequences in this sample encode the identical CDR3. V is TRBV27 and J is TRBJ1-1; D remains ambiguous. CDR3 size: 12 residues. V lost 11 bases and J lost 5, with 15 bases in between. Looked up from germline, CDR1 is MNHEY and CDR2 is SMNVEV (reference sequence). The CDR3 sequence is CASRGGGTEAFF. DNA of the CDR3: TGTGCCTCCCGGGGAGGCGGAACTGAAGCTTTCTTT.

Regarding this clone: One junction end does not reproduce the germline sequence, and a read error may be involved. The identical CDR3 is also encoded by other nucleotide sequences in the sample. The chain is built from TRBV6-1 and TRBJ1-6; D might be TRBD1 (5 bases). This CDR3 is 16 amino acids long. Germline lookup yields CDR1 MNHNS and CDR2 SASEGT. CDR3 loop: CASSGTQGWGNSPLHF. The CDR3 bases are TGTGCCAGCAGTGGAACCCAGGGCTGGGGCAATTCGCCCCTCCACTTT.

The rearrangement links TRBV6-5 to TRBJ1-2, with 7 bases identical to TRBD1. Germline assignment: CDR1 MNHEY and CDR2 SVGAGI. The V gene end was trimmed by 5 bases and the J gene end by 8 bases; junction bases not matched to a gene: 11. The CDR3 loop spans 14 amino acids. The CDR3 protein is CASSAAQGVYGYTF. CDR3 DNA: TGTGCCAGCAGTGCCGCGCAGGGGGTATACGGCTACACCTTC.

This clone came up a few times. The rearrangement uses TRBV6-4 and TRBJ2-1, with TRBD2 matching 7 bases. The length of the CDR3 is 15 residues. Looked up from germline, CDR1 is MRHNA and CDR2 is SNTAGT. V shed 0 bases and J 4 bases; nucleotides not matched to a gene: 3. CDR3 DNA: TGTGCCAGCAGTGACTCGGCGGGGGAATACAATGAGCAGTTCTTC. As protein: CASSDSAGEYNEQFF.

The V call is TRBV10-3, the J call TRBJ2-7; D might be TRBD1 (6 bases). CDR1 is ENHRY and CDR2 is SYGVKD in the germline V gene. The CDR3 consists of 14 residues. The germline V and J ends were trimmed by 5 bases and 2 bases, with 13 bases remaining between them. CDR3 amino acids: CAISYGQLTYEQYF. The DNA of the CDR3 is TGTGCCATCAGTTACGGACAGTTAACCTACGAGCAGTACTTC.

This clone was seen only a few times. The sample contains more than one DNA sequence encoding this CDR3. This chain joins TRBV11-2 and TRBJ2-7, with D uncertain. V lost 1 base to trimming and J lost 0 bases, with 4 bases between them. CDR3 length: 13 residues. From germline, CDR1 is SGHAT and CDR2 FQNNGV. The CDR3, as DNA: TGTGCCAGCAGCTTAGGCGGCTCCTACGAGCAGTACTTC. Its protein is CASSLGGSYEQYF.

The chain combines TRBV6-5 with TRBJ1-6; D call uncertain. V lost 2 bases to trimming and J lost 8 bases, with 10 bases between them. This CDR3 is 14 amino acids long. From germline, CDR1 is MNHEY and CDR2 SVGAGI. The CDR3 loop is CASSYQRAYSPLHF. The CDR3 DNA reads TGTGCCAGCAGTTACCAGAGGGCCTATTCACCCCTCCACTTT.

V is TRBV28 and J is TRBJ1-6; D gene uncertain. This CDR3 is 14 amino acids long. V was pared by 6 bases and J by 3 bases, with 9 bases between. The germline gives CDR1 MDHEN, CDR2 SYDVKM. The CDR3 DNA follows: TGTGCCAGCAGCCCAGGTTTCTATAATTCACCCCTCCACTTT. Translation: CASSPGFYNSPLHF.

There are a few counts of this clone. The CDR3: CAWSAGGSYNEQFF. The CDR3 nucleotides are TGTGCCTGGAGTGCAGGGGGCTCCTACAATGAGCAGTTCTTC. The chain uses TRBV30 and TRBJ2-1, with 7 bases lining up with TRBD1. Germline V gene sequence: CDR1 GTSNPN, CDR2 SVGIG (reference sequence). The CDR3 is 14 residues long. V lost 1 base and J lost 0; bases outside the gene matches: 0.

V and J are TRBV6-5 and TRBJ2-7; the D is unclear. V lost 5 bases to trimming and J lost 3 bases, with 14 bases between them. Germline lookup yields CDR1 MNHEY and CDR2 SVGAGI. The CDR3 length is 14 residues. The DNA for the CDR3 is TGTGCCAGCAGTGAGTCTGGTAACCACTACGAGCAGTACTTC. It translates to CASSESGNHYEQYF.

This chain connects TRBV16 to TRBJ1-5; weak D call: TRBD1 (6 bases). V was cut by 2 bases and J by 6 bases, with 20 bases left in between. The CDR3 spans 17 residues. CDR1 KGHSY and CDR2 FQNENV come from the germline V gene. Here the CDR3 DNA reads TGTGCCAGCAGCCAACTTACCGGGACAAAAATAGGTCAGCCCCAGCATTTT. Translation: CASSQLTGTKIGQPQHF.

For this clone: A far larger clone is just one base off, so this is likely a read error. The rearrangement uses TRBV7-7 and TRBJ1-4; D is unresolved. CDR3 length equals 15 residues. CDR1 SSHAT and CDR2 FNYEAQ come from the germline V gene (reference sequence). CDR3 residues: CASSSGREANEKLFF. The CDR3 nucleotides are TGTGCTAGCAGCTCCGGCCGGGAGGCTAATGAAAAACTGTTTTTT.

The DNA of the CDR3 is TGTGCCAGCAGCCAATCAGAAAGGGGAACAACTAATGAAAAACTGTTTTTT. This translates into CASSQSERGTTNEKLFF. The rearrangement joins TRBV7-9 to TRBJ1-4; a weak D match, TRBD1 (5 bases). Per the germline V gene, CDR1 is SEHNR and CDR2 is FQNEAQ (reference sequence). V was shortened by 5 bases and J by 0 bases, with 16 bases between the two germline ends. The CDR3 covers 17 residues.

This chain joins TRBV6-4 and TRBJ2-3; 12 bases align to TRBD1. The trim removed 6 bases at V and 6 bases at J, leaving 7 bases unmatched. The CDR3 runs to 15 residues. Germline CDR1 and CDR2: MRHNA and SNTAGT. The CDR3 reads CASSRGTGGSDTQYF. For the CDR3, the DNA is TGTGCCAGCAGCCGGGGGACAGGGGGCTCCGATACGCAGTATTTT.

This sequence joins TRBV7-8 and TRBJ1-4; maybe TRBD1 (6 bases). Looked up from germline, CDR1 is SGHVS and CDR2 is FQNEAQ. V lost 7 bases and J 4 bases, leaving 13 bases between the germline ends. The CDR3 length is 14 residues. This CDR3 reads CASTNRALNEKLFF. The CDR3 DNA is TGTGCCAGCACAAACAGGGCCCTTAATGAAAAACTGTTTTTT.

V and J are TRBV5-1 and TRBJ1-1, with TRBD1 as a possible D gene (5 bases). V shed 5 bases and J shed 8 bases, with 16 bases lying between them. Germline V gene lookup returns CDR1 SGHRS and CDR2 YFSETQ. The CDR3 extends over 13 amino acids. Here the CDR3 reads CASSLWGGTEAFF. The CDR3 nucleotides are TGCGCCAGCAGTTTGTGGGGGGGTACCGAAGCTTTCTTT.

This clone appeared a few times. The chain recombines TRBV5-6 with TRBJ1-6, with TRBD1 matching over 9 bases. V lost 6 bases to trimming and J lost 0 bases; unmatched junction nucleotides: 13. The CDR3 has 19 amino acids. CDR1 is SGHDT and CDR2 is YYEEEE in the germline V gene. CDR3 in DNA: TGTGCCAGCACCGACAGACAGGGGGTTTTGAGCTCCTATAATTCACCCCTCCACTTT. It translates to CASTDRQGVLSSYNSPLHF.

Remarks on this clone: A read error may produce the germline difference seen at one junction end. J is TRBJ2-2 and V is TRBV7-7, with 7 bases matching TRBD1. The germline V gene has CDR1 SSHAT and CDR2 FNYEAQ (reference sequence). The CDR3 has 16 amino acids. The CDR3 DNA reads TGTGCTAGCAGCTCCAGACAGGGCTGGAACACCGGGGAGCTGTTTTTT. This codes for CASSSRQGWNTGELFF.

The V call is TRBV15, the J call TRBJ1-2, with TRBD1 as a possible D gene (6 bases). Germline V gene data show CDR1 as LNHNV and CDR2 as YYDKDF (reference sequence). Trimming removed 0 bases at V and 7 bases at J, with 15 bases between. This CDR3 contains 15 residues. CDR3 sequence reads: CATSRDSSQGGGYTF. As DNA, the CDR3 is TGTGCCACCAGCAGAGATAGCTCACAGGGTGGTGGCTACACCTTC.

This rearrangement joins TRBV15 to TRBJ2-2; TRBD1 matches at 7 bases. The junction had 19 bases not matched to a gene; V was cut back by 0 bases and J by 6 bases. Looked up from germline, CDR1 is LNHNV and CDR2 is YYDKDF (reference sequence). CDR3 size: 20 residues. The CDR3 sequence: CATSRDRAQYVTGVAGELFF. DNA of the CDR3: TGTGCCACCAGCAGAGATCGCGCCCAATACGTCACAGGGGTCGCCGGGGAGCTGTTTTTT.

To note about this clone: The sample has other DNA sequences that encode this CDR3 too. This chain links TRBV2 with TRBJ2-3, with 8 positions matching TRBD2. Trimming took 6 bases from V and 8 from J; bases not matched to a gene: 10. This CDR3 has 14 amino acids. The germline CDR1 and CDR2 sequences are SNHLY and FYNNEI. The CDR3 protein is CASRVAGSAGTQYF. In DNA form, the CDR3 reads TGTGCCAGCAGAGTAGCGGGGAGTGCCGGTACGCAGTATTTT.

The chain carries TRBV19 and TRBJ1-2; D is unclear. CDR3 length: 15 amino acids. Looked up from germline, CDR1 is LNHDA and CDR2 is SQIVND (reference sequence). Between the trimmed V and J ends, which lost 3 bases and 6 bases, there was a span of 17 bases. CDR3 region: CASSIDGARENGYTF. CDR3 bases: TGTGCCAGTAGTATCGATGGTGCCCGGGAGAATGGCTACACCTTC.

The CDR3 here is CASSVVKESGTYGYTF. The CDR3 bases are TGTGCCAGCAGCGTAGTGAAGGAGTCCGGCACCTATGGCTACACCTTC. The chain combines TRBV9 with TRBJ1-2; D ambiguous. V was trimmed by 0 bases and J by 4 bases, leaving 16 bases between them. Germline CDR1 SGDLS, CDR2 YYNGEE. The CDR3 consists of 16 residues.

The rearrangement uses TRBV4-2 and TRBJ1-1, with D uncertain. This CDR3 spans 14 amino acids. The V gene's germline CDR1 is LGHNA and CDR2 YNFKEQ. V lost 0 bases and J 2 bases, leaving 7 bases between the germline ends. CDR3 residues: CASSQDYINTEAFF. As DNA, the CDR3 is TGTGCCAGCAGCCAAGATTACATTAACACTGAAGCTTTCTTT.